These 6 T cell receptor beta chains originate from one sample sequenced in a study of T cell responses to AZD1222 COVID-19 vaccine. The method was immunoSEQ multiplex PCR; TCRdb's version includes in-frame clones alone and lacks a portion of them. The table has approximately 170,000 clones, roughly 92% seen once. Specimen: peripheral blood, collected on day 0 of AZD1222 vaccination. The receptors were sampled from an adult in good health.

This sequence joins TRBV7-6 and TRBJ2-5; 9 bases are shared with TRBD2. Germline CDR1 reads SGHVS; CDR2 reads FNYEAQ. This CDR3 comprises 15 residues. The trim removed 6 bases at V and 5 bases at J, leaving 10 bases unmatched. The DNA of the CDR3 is TGTGCCAGCAGACCTCTAGCGGGACGGGGGGAGACCCAGTACTTC. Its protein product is CASRPLAGRGETQYF.

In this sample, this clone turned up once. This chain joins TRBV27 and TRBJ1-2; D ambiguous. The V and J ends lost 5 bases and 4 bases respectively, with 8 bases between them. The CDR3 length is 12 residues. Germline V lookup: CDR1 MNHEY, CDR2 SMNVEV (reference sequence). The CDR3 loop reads CASSAGSYGYTF. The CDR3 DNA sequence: TGTGCCAGCAGTGCGGGAAGCTATGGCTACACCTTC.

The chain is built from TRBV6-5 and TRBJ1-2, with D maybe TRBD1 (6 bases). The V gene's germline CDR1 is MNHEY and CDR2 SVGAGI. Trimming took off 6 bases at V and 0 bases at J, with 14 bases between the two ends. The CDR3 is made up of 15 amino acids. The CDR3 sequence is CASSPTGQTNYGYTF. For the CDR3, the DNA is TGTGCCAGCAGCCCGACCGGACAGACTAACTATGGCTACACCTTC.

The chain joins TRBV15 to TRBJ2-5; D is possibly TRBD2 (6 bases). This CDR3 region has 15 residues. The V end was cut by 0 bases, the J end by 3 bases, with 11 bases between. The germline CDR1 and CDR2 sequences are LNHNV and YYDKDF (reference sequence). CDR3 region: CATSRDLSGEETQYF. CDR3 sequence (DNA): TGTGCCACCAGCAGAGATCTCTCGGGAGAAGAGACCCAGTACTTC.

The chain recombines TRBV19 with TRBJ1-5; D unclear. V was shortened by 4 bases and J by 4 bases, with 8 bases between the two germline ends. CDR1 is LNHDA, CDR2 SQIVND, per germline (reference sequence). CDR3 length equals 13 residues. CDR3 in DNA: TGTGCCAGTAGTAAAACCCTTAATCAGCCCCAGCATTTT. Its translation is CASSKTLNQPQHF.

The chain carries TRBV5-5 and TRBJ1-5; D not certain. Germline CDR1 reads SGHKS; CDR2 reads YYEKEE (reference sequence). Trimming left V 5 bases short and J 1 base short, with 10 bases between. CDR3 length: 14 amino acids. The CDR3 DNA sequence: TGTGCCAGCAGTTCGACTTCGAGCAATCAGCCCCAGCATTTT. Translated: CASSSTSSNQPQHF.